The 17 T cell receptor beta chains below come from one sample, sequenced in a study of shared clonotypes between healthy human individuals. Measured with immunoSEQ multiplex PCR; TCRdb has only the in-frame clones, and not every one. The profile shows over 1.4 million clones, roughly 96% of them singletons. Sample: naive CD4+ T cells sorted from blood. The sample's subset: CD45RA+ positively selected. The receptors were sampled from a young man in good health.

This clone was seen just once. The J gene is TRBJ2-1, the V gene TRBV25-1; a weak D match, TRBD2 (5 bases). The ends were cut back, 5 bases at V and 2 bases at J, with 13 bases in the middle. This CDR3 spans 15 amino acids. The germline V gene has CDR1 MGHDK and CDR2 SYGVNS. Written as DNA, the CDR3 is TGTGCCAGCAGTCCACGGGGATCAGCCTACAATGAGCAGTTCTTC. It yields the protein CASSPRGSAYNEQFF.

CDR3 DNA: TGTGCCAGCAGCTCTACACTAGCGGAAGTTTCCCCCTACGAGCAGTACTTC. Translated: CASSSTLAEVSPYEQYF. The chain combines TRBV5-4 with TRBJ2-7, with 8 positions matching TRBD2. With 3 bases clipped from V and 2 bases from J, the junction kept 13 bases outside the gene matches. This CDR3 has 17 residues. Germline V gene lookup returns CDR1 SGHNT and CDR2 YYREEE (reference sequence).

In DNA, the CDR3 is TGCGCCAGCAGCGGACGCGGACAGGGGAATCAGCCCCAGCATTTT. Its translation: CASSGRGQGNQPQHF. This rearrangement joins TRBV4-1 to TRBJ1-5; 9 positions match TRBD1. In germline, CDR1 is MGHRA, CDR2 YSYEKL. There are 15 residues in the CDR3. Germline trimming cut 5 bases from V and 4 bases from J; bases unmatched to any gene: 6.

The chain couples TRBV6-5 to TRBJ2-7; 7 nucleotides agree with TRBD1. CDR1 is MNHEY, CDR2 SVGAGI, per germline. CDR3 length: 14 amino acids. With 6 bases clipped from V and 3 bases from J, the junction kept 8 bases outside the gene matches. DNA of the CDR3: TGTGCCAGCAGGTCCGGACAGGCGCGCTACGAGCAGTACTTC. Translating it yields CASRSGQARYEQYF.

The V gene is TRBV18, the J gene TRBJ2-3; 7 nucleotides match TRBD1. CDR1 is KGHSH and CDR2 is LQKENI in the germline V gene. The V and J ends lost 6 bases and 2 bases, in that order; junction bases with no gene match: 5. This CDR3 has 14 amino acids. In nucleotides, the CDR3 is TGTGCCAGCTCGGGGGACAGCTACACAGATACGCAGTATTTT. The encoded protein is CASSGDSYTDTQYF.

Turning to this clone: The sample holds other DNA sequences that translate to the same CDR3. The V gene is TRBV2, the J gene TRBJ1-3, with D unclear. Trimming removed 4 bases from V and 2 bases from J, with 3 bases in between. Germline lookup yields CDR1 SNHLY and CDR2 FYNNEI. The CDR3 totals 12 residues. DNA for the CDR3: TGTGCCAGCAGTGTCGCTGGAAACACCATATATTTT. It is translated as CASSVAGNTIYF.

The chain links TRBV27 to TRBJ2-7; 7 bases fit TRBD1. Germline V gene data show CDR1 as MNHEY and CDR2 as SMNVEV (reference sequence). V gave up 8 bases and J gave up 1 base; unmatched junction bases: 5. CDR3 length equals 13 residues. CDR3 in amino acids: CASCRTGSYEQYF. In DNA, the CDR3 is TGTGCCAGCTGTCGGACAGGATCCTACGAGCAGTACTTC.

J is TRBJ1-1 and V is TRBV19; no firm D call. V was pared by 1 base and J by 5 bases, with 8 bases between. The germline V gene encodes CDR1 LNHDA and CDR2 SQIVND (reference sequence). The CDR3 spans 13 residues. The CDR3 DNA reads TGTGCCAGTAGTATAGTAAGTGTGACTGAAGCTTTCTTT. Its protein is CASSIVSVTEAFF. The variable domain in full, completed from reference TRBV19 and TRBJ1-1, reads DGGITQSPKYLFRKEGQNVTLSCEQNLNHDAMYWYRQDPGQGLRLIYYSQIVNDFQKGDIAEGYSVSREKKESFPLTVTSAQKNPTAFYLCASSIVSVTEAFFGQGTRLTVV.

CDR3 sequence: CASSLGGQFHEKLFF. CDR3 DNA sequence: TGCGCCAGCAGCTTGGGGGGACAGTTCCACGAAAAACTGTTTTTT. The rearrangement uses TRBV5-1 and TRBJ1-4, with 7 nucleotides matching TRBD1. This CDR3 comprises 15 residues. Germline V CDR1 and CDR2: SGHRS, YFSETQ. The V gene end was trimmed by 0 bases and the J gene end by 8 bases; junction bases not matched to a gene: 7.

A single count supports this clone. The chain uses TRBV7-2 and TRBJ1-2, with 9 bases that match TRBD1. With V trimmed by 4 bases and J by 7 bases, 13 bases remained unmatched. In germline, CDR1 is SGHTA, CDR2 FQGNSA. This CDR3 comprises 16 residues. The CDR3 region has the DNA TGTGCCAGCAGCTCCCGAGGGCCGGGACAGGGAATTGGCTACACCTTC. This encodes CASSSRGPGQGIGYTF.

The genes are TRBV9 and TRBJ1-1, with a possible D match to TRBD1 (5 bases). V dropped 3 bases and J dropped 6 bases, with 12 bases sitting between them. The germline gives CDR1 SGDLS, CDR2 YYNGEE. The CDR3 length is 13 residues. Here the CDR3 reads CASSAVGVAEAFF. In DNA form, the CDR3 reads TGTGCCAGCAGCGCGGTGGGGGTCGCTGAAGCTTTCTTT. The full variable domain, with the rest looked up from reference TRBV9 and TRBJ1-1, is DSGVTQTPKHLITATGQRVTLRCSPRSGDLSVYWYQQSLDQGLQFLIQYYNGEERAKGNILERFSAQQFPDLHSELNLSSLELGDSALYFCASSAVGVAEAFFGQGTRLTVV.

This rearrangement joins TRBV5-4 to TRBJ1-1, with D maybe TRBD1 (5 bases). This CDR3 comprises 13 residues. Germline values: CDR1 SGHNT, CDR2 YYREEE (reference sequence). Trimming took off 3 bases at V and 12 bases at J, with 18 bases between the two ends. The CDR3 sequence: CASSSSETDRTFF. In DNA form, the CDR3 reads TGTGCCAGCAGCTCAAGTGAGACAGACAGAACTTTCTTT.

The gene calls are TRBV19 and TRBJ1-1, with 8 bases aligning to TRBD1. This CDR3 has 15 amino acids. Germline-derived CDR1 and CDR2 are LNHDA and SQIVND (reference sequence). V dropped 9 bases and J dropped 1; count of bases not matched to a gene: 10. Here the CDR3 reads CASRAVGTGNTEAFF. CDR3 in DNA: TGTGCCAGCCGAGCAGTGGGGACAGGGAACACTGAAGCTTTCTTT.

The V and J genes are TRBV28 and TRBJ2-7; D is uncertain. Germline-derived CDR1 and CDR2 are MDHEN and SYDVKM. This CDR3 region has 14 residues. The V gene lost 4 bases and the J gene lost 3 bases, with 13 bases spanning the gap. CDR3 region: CASSSGFNFYEQYF. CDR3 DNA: TGTGCCAGCAGTTCTGGGTTTAATTTCTACGAGCAGTACTTC.

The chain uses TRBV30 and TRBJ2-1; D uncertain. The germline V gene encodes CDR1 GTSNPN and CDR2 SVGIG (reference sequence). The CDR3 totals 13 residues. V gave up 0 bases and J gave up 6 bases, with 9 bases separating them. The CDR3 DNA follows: TGTGCCTGGAGTGTACCCTTTGGCAATGAGCAGTTCTTC. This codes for CAWSVPFGNEQFF.

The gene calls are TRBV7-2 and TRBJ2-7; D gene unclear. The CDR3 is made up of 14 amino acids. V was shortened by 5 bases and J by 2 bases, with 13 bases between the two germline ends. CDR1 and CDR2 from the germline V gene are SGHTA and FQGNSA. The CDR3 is CASSAGPTAYEQYF. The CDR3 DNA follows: TGTGCCAGCAGCGCTGGACCGACTGCCTACGAGCAGTACTTC. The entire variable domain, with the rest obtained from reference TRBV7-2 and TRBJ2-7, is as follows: GAGVSQSPSNKVTEKGKDVELRCDPISGHTALYWYRQSLGQGLEFLIYFQGNSAPDKSGLPSDRFSAERTGGSVSTLTIQRTQQEDSAVYLCASSAGPTAYEQYFGPGTRLTVT.

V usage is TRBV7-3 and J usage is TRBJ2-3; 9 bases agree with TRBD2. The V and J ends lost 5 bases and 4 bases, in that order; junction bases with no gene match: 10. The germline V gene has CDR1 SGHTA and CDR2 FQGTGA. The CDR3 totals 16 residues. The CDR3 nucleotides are TGTGCCAGCAGCCCTATAGCGGGAGCGGAGGCAGATACGCAGTATTTT. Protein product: CASSPIAGAEADTQYF.